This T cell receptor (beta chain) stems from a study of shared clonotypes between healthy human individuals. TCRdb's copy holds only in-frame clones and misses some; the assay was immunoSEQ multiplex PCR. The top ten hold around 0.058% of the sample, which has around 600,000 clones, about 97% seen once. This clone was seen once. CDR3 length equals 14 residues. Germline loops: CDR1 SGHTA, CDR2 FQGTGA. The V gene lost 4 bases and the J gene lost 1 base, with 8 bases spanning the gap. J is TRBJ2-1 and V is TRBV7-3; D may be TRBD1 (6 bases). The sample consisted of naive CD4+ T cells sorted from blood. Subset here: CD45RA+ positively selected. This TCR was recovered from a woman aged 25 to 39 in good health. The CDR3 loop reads CASSSTGSYNEQFF. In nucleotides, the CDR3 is TGTGCCAGCAGCTCTACAGGGTCCTACAATGAGCAGTTCTTC.